One sample yielded the 18 T cell receptor beta chains listed below, sequenced in a study of cytomegalovirus exposure and HLA in healthy donors. The PCR was carried out with 60 Vbeta primers and 13 Jbeta primers. The table came from immunoSEQ multiplex PCR; TCRdb's copy has only in-frame clones and leaves some out. This table lists roughly 60,000 clones. The sequencing input was PBMCs. The receptors shown here come from a young woman in good health and CMV-seronegative.

The J gene is TRBJ1-1, the V gene TRBV25-1; tentatively, D is TRBD1 (5 bases). The germline V gene encodes CDR1 MGHDK and CDR2 SYGVNS. The CDR3 has 15 amino acids. Between the trimmed V and J ends, which lost 4 bases and 1 base, there was a span of 13 bases. The CDR3 spells CASSAWGLSNTEAFF. As DNA, the CDR3 is TGTGCCAGCAGTGCATGGGGACTTTCGAACACTGAAGCTTTCTTT.

The chain employs TRBV6-1 and TRBJ2-7; D is undetermined. Germline V CDR1 and CDR2: MNHNS, SASEGT. The CDR3 covers 14 residues. The germline V and J ends were trimmed by 5 bases and 1 base, with 12 bases remaining between them. CDR3: CASSSLTESYEQYF. Written as DNA, the CDR3 is TGTGCCAGCAGTTCCCTGACGGAGTCCTACGAGCAGTACTTC.

The chain employs TRBV5-6 and TRBJ1-2; D unresolved. The CDR3 has 13 amino acids. CDR1 SGHDT and CDR2 YYEEEE come from the germline V gene. V was cut by 4 bases and J by 4 bases, with 11 bases left in between. This CDR3 reads CASSRDRLYGYTF. Written as DNA, the CDR3 is TGTGCCAGCAGCCGGGATCGGCTCTATGGCTACACCTTC.

The rearrangement uses TRBV5-1 and TRBJ2-1, with D unresolved. V was cut by 1 base and J by 0 bases, with 8 bases left in between. The CDR3 length is 15 residues. The germline CDR1 and CDR2 sequences are SGHRS and YFSETQ. The CDR3 DNA sequence: TGCGCCAGCAGCTTGAGTCGGAGCTCCTACAATGAGCAGTTCTTC. Encoded protein: CASSLSRSSYNEQFF.

The V and J genes are TRBV28 and TRBJ1-2; 7 bases map to TRBD1. This CDR3 is 14 amino acids long. CDR1 and CDR2 (germline): MDHEN, SYDVKM. With 5 bases clipped from V and 3 bases from J, the junction kept 6 bases outside the gene matches. The CDR3 region is CASSQRQGYYGYTF. CDR3 DNA sequence: TGTGCCAGCAGTCAAAGACAGGGCTACTATGGCTACACCTTC.

The chain recombines TRBV7-9 with TRBJ2-5, with D hard to call. V lost 3 bases and J 5 bases, leaving 13 bases between the germline ends. There are 14 residues in the CDR3. Germline values: CDR1 SEHNR, CDR2 FQNEAQ (reference sequence). CDR3 loop: CASSFLSASETQYF. The CDR3, as DNA: TGTGCCAGCAGCTTCTTATCTGCGTCGGAGACCCAGTACTTC.

The chain is built from TRBV5-1 and TRBJ1-2; possibly TRBD1 for D (6 bases). Germline CDR1 reads SGHRS; CDR2 reads YFSETQ. The CDR3 is 13 residues long. The V end was cut by 4 bases, the J end by 4 bases, with 11 bases between. CDR3 nucleotide sequence: TGCGCCAGCAGCGTTGGACAGATCTATGGCTACACCTTC. Protein product: CASSVGQIYGYTF.

The chain couples TRBV5-1 to TRBJ1-1, with 8 positions matching TRBD1. Losses at the gene ends were 0 bases for V and 1 base for J; bases not matched to a gene: 2. Germline CDR1 SGHRS, CDR2 YFSETQ. CDR3 size: 15 residues. CDR3 loop: CASSLAGQGNTEAFF. The CDR3 DNA sequence: TGCGCCAGCAGCTTGGCCGGACAGGGGAACACTGAAGCTTTCTTT. Together with reference TRBV5-1 and TRBJ1-1, the CDR3 gives the full variable domain: KAGVTQTPRYLIKTRGQQVTLSCSPISGHRSVSWYQQTPGQGLQFLFEYFSETQRNKGNFPGRFSGRQFSNSRSEMNVSTLELGDSALYLCASSLAGQGNTEAFFGQGTRLTVV.

V gene TRBV30 combines with J gene TRBJ1-2; no clear D gene. The CDR3 is 15 amino acids. The germline CDR1 and CDR2 sequences are GTSNPN and SVGIG (reference sequence). V was clipped by 0 bases and J by 2 bases, with 13 bases between them. The CDR3 reads CAWSVMGKLNYGYTF. In nucleotides, the CDR3 is TGTGCCTGGAGTGTAATGGGCAAGCTAAACTATGGCTACACCTTC.

The chain is built from TRBV6-5 and TRBJ1-1; D is undetermined. V was pared by 5 bases and J by 2 bases, with 9 bases between. This CDR3 comprises 13 residues. CDR1 is MNHEY and CDR2 is SVGAGI in the germline V gene. For the CDR3, the DNA is TGTGCCAGCAGTCCGCGTCACAACACTGAAGCTTTCTTT. This codes for CASSPRHNTEAFF.

The chain is built from TRBV7-2 and TRBJ1-2, with D uncertain. The V end lost 1 base, the J end lost 8 bases, and 11 bases lay between the germline ends. Germline CDR1 is SGHTA and CDR2 is FQGNSA. The CDR3 length is 13 residues. CDR3 DNA sequence: TGTGCCAGCAGCTTAGAGGAGGCGCGAGGCTACACCTTC. It translates to CASSLEEARGYTF.

V is TRBV11-3 and J is TRBJ2-2, with D maybe TRBD2 (7 bases). The CDR3 sequence is 15 residues long. V lost 3 bases and J lost 6, with 14 bases in between. Looked up from germline, CDR1 is SGHNT and CDR2 is YENEEA. CDR3 loop: CASSLSVGGPGELFF. DNA of the CDR3: TGTGCCAGCAGCTTGTCTGTGGGGGGGCCCGGGGAGCTGTTTTTT.

V is TRBV7-8 and J is TRBJ1-2; 7 nucleotides align to TRBD1. The CDR3 runs to 13 residues. The V gene's germline CDR1 is SGHVS and CDR2 FQNEAQ. Trimming removed 5 bases from V and 8 bases from J; junction bases left unmatched: 8. This CDR3 reads CASSPQQGQGYTF. The CDR3 region has the DNA TGTGCCAGCAGCCCACAACAGGGGCAAGGCTACACCTTC.

The CDR3 region has the DNA TGTGCCAGCAGCTCAGGACAAAACTATGGCTACACCTTC. This codes for CASSSGQNYGYTF. The chain carries TRBV11-2 and TRBJ1-2; a possible D gene is TRBD1 (5 bases). V lost 4 bases to trimming and J lost 2 bases, with 8 bases between them. Per germline, CDR1 SGHAT and CDR2 FQNNGV. The CDR3 spans 13 residues.

The rearrangement links TRBV5-1 to TRBJ1-2; 10 bases map to TRBD1. Germline lookup yields CDR1 SGHRS and CDR2 YFSETQ. The trim removed 7 bases at V and 1 base at J, leaving 1 base unmatched. This CDR3 comprises 13 residues. The DNA of the CDR3 is TGCGCCAGCGGACAGGGGGTTAACTATGGCTACACCTTC. It codes for CASGQGVNYGYTF.

This chain links TRBV6-1 with TRBJ2-7; tentative D call: TRBD1 (5 bases). Germline V gene data show CDR1 as MNHNS and CDR2 as SASEGT. V dropped 1 base and J dropped 3 bases, with 13 bases sitting between them. The CDR3 covers 15 residues. The CDR3 loop is CASSEGQGSFYEQYF. Here the CDR3 DNA reads TGTGCCAGCAGTGAAGGGCAGGGTTCTTTCTACGAGCAGTACTTC.

V gene TRBV18 combines with J gene TRBJ2-5; 14 nucleotides line up with TRBD2. This CDR3 comprises 19 residues. The J segment lost 2 bases and the V segment lost 2 bases, leaving 10 bases of the junction unmatched. The germline CDR1 and CDR2 sequences are KGHSH and LQKENI. CDR3 nucleotide sequence: TGTGCCAGCTCACCAACACTGGGACTAGCGGGGGATGATCAAGAGACCCAGTACTTC. It yields the protein CASSPTLGLAGDDQETQYF.

The rearrangement links TRBV7-9 to TRBJ2-7, with 7 bases matching TRBD2. Germline loops: CDR1 SEHNR, CDR2 FQNEAQ (reference sequence). The CDR3 contains 15 residues. J lost 1 base, V lost 0 bases, and 3 bases had no gene match. Here the CDR3 DNA reads TGTGCCAGCAGCTTAGCGAGCGGGGTGTCCTACGAGCAGTACTTC. Translated: CASSLASGVSYEQYF.